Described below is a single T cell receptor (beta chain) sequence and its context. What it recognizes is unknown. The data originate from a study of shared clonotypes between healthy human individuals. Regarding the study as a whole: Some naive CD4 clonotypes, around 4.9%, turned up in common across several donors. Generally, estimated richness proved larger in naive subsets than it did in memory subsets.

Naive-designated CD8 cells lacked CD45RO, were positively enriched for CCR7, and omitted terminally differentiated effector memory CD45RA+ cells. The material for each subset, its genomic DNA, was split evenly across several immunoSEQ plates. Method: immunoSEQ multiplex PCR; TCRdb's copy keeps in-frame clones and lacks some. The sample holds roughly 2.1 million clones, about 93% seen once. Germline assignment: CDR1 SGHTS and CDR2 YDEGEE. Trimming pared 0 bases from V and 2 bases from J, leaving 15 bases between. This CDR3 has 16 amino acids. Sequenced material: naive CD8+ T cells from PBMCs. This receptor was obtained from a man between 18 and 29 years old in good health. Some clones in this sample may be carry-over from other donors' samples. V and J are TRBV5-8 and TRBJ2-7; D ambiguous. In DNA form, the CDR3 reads TGTGCCAGCAGCTTGGCCTGGACGGTCACAGCCTACGAGCAGTACTTC. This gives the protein CASSLAWTVTAYEQYF.